This record covers a single T cell receptor beta chain. This sample stems from a study of blood T cell repertoires in COVID-19. Whole-study context: The samples span acute and convalescent COVID-19 from the United States, Italy and Spain.

This CDR3 has 11 amino acids. The germline gives CDR1 WSHSY, CDR2 SAAADI. Trimming pared 10 bases from V and 3 bases from J, leaving 7 bases between. Repertoires were generated with immunoSEQ multiplex PCR, while TCRdb's copy carries only in-frame clones and drops some. Among 55,000 to 65,000 clones listed, 82% were seen once. Sequenced material: peripheral blood. The gene calls are TRBV10-2 and TRBJ1-3, with D unresolved. This TCR was sampled from a human donor in a cohort sampled during active COVID-19. The CDR3 loop reads CATYSGNTIYF. In DNA, the CDR3 is TGCGCCACTTACAGTGGAAACACCATATATTTT.